The 15 T cell receptor beta chains in this list originate from one sample, sequenced in a study of radiation and T cells in renal cell carcinoma. Only in-frame clones appear in the TCRdb table, and some are missing; sequencing was by immunoSEQ multiplex PCR. The sample lists around 13,000 clones; 25% to 35% were seen once. Treatment given: 15 Gy SBRT to primary tumor, nephrectomy 4 weeks later. The sample in question was tumor tissue, obtained from a patient whose treatment included radiotherapy and nephrectomy. The receptors shown here come from a man aged 60 to 69 with renal cell carcinoma.

CDR3 in amino acids: CASSLGQGDSSPLHF. In DNA, the CDR3 is TGCGCCAGCAGCTTGGGCCAGGGGGATAGTTCACCCCTCCACTTT. V is TRBV5-1 and J is TRBJ1-6; 7 nucleotides match TRBD1. The V gene's germline CDR1 is SGHRS and CDR2 YFSETQ. After removal of 0 bases from V and 9 bases from J, the junction contained 6 bases not matched to a gene. The CDR3 is 15 residues long.

The V gene is TRBV14, the J gene TRBJ2-6; the match to TRBD1 covers 7 bases. The CDR3 spans 18 residues. J was trimmed by 0 bases and V by 1 base; bases with no gene match: 6. Germline-derived CDR1 and CDR2 are SGHDN and FVKESK. The CDR3 protein is CASSQVRTGYSGANVLTF. The DNA for the CDR3 is TGTGCCAGCAGCCAAGTGCGGACAGGTTACTCTGGGGCCAACGTCCTGACTTTC.

This clone was detected a few times. This chain uses TRBV30 with TRBJ1-5; TRBD1 is a possible D gene (5 bases). This CDR3 is built from 14 residues. CDR1 is GTSNPN, CDR2 SVGIG, per germline (reference sequence). Trimming removed 5 bases from V and 10 bases from J, with 21 bases in between. The CDR3 sequence is CAWAEGSVSFPQHF. CDR3 DNA sequence: TGTGCCTGGGCCGAGGGGAGTGTCTCGTTTCCCCAGCATTTT.

This clone was counted only a few times. The gene calls are TRBV7-8 and TRBJ2-7; D gene unclear. Per germline, CDR1 SGHVS and CDR2 FQNEAQ. V lost 1 base and J lost 3, with 7 bases in between. This CDR3 is 13 amino acids long. In nucleotides, the CDR3 is TGTGCCAGCAGCTTAGGAGGAATCTACGAGCAGTACTTC. This translates into CASSLGGIYEQYF.

V and J are TRBV9 and TRBJ2-7; D is tentatively TRBD1 or TRBD2 (5 bases each). V lost 0 bases and J lost 3, with 10 bases in between. This CDR3 spans 14 amino acids. CDR1 SGDLS and CDR2 YYNGEE come from the germline V gene. This chain's CDR3 is CASSVGDLSYEQYF. As DNA, the CDR3 is TGTGCCAGCAGCGTAGGGGACCTCAGCTACGAGCAGTACTTC.

The CDR3 DNA reads TGTGCCACCAGCCTCCCCTATGGGCAACAGTACTTC. This sequence encodes CATSLPYGQQYF. The chain couples TRBV15 to TRBJ2-4; D is undetermined. Germline V CDR1 and CDR2: LNHNV, YYDKDF (reference sequence). The CDR3 extends over 12 amino acids. V lost 5 bases and J 13 bases, leaving 15 bases between the germline ends.

The gene calls are TRBV30 and TRBJ2-5; 7 bases line up with TRBD1. J gave up 1 base and V 3 bases, and 2 bases lay outside the gene matches. The CDR3 runs 13 residues. The germline CDR1 and CDR2 sequences are GTSNPN and SVGIG (reference sequence). The DNA for the CDR3 is TGTGCCTGGAGAAACAGGGGCCAAGAGACCCAGTACTTC. Translation: CAWRNRGQETQYF.

The DNA of the CDR3 is TGTGCCAGCAGCCGTGGGCTTGACAGCTCTGGAAACACCATATATTTT. Protein sequence: CASSRGLDSSGNTIYF. The chain recombines TRBV7-8 with TRBJ1-3, with D maybe TRBD1 (5 bases). With 5 bases removed from V and 0 bases from J, the gap between germline ends came to 14 bases. The CDR3 sequence is 16 residues long. The germline V gene encodes CDR1 SGHVS and CDR2 FQNEAQ.

This clone was recorded a few times. The rearrangement links TRBV19 to TRBJ1-3, with D unresolved. CDR3 size: 12 residues. V lost 10 bases and J lost 0, with 7 bases in between. In germline, CDR1 is LNHDA, CDR2 SQIVND (reference sequence). The CDR3 DNA sequence: TGTGCCACCCGGACCTCTGGAAACACCATATATTTT. Encoded protein: CATRTSGNTIYF.

This clone appeared many times. The chain employs TRBV11-2 and TRBJ1-2; 8 bases align to TRBD1. Looked up from germline, CDR1 is SGHAT and CDR2 is FQNNGV. This CDR3 has 13 residues. Losses at the gene ends were 5 bases for V and 7 bases for J; bases not matched to a gene: 6. CDR3 sequence: CASSATGVGGYTF. In DNA, the CDR3 is TGTGCCAGCAGCGCGACAGGGGTGGGTGGCTACACCTTC.

This clone was counted only a few times. J is TRBJ2-7 and V is TRBV15, with D perhaps TRBD1 (6 bases). Germline CDR1 reads LNHNV; CDR2 reads YYDKDF (reference sequence). The CDR3 has 13 residues. V was clipped by 5 bases and J by 5 bases, with 13 bases between them. The CDR3 spells CATSLDRWNEQYV. The CDR3 nucleotides are TGTGCCACCAGCCTTGACAGGTGGAACGAGCAGTACGTC.

The V and J genes are TRBV7-8 and TRBJ2-7; 8 bases match TRBD1. The length of the CDR3 is 13 residues. Trimming removed 4 bases from V and 4 bases from J; junction bases left unmatched: 3. CDR1 is SGHVS and CDR2 is FQNEAQ in the germline V gene. The CDR3, as DNA: TGTGCCAGCAGCTACAGGGGGTTTTACGAGCAGTACGTC. Amino acid sequence: CASSYRGFYEQYV.

This clone has only a few counts. This chain uses TRBV19 with TRBJ1-1; no clear D gene. The V gene lost 9 bases and the J gene lost 3 bases, with 8 bases spanning the gap. Germline lookup yields CDR1 LNHDA and CDR2 SQIVND (reference sequence). This CDR3 has 11 residues. The CDR3 DNA reads as TGTGCCAGCCTAGGATACACTGAAGCTTTCTTT. This translates into CASLGYTEAFF. The complete variable domain, with remaining parts taken from reference TRBV19 and TRBJ1-1, reads DGGITQSPKYLFRKEGQNVTLSCEQNLNHDAMYWYRQDPGQGLRLIYYSQIVNDFQKGDIAEGYSVSREKKESFPLTVTSAQKNPTAFYLCASLGYTEAFFGQGTRLTVV.

This clone qualifies as medium-sized (0.01 to 0.1%). The V and J genes are TRBV30 and TRBJ1-2; D is unclear. Trimming removed 2 bases at V and 8 bases at J, with 9 bases between. The CDR3 contains 11 residues. The germline V gene encodes CDR1 GTSNPN and CDR2 SVGIG (reference sequence). DNA for the CDR3: TGTGCCTGGAGTACCGGTCGGGGCTACACCTTC. Its translation is CAWSTGRGYTF.

The chain combines TRBV9 with TRBJ2-7, with 8 nucleotides matching TRBD1. V shed 1 base and J 7 bases; nucleotides not matched to a gene: 7. In germline, CDR1 is SGDLS, CDR2 YYNGEE. The CDR3 spans 14 residues. The CDR3 reads CASSVQQGGSEQYF. For the CDR3, the DNA is TGTGCCAGCAGCGTACAACAGGGGGGTAGTGAGCAGTACTTC.